The 32 T cell receptor beta chains presented below share a single source sample, sequenced in a study of blood T cell repertoires in COVID-19. Assay: immunoSEQ multiplex PCR; the TCRdb copy retains only in-frame clones and omits some. The data hold around 350,000 clones, with around 87% observed a single time. The source material was peripheral blood. The receptors derive from a human donor in a cohort sampled during active COVID-19.

The chain joins TRBV11-2 to TRBJ1-5, with D tentatively TRBD1 (5 bases). The CDR3 is 15 amino acids. The V gene's germline CDR1 is SGHAT and CDR2 FQNNGV. Trimming left V 1 base short and J 6 bases short, with 13 bases between. For the CDR3, the DNA is TGTGCCAGCAGCTTAGGCCCCACGGGGGGTCAGCCCCAGCATTTT. Encoded protein: CASSLGPTGGQPQHF.

CDR3 coding DNA: TGTGCCAGCAGGGTGAGCTCCTATAATTCACCCCTCCACTTT. Residues: CASRVSSYNSPLHF. The rearrangement joins TRBV28 to TRBJ1-6; D remains ambiguous. Trimming removed 6 bases at V and 0 bases at J, with 6 bases between. The CDR3 loop spans 14 amino acids. Germline V CDR1 and CDR2: MDHEN, SYDVKM. Combining the CDR3 with reference TRBV28 and TRBJ1-6 gives the whole variable domain DVKVTQSSRYLVKRTGEKVFLECVQDMDHENMFWYRQDPGLGLRLIYFSYDVKMKEKGDIPEGYSVSREKKERFSLILESASTNQTSMYLCASRVSSYNSPLHFGNGTRLTVT.

In its sample, this clone was seen a few times. The CDR3: CASSENPPGLASLGETQYF. The CDR3 DNA follows: TGTGCCAGCAGCGAGAACCCACCGGGACTAGCGTCCCTTGGGGAGACCCAGTACTTC. This chain links TRBV7-3 with TRBJ2-5; 10 bases line up with TRBD2. This CDR3 region has 19 residues. V dropped 5 bases and J dropped 5; count of bases not matched to a gene: 20. Per the germline V gene, CDR1 is SGHTA and CDR2 is FQGTGA.

This clone was observed a handful of times. V is TRBV2 and J is TRBJ1-1, with 7 bases that match TRBD1. CDR3 length equals 14 residues. With 5 bases clipped from V and 4 bases from J, the junction kept 7 bases outside the gene matches. In germline, CDR1 is SNHLY, CDR2 FYNNEI. The CDR3 sequence: CASSYGQAGTEAFF. The DNA for the CDR3 is TGTGCCAGCAGTTACGGACAGGCGGGCACTGAAGCTTTCTTT.

The genes are TRBV11-2 and TRBJ1-2; unclear D gene. Looked up from germline, CDR1 is SGHAT and CDR2 is FQNNGV. V gave up 0 bases and J gave up 4 bases, with 15 bases separating them. The CDR3 spans 16 residues. Here the CDR3 DNA reads TGTGCCAGCAGCTTAGATCTAACAGAACGTTCCTATGGCTACACCTTC. It codes for CASSLDLTERSYGYTF.

J is TRBJ2-5 and V is TRBV5-5, with 8 positions matching TRBD1. The V and J ends lost 4 bases and 3 bases, in that order; junction bases with no gene match: 11. The CDR3 has 16 amino acids. Germline lookup yields CDR1 SGHKS and CDR2 YYEKEE (reference sequence). The CDR3 spells CASSPGTGPPEETQYF. CDR3 bases: TGTGCCAGCAGCCCCGGGACAGGACCACCGGAAGAGACCCAGTACTTC.

CDR3: CASRKQGASNTEAFF. In nucleotides, the CDR3 is TGTGCCAGTAGAAAACAGGGGGCTTCGAACACTGAAGCTTTCTTT. The V call is TRBV19, the J call TRBJ1-1, with 9 bases identical to TRBD1. The J segment lost 1 base and the V segment lost 6 bases, leaving 6 bases of the junction unmatched. The CDR3 is made up of 15 amino acids. The germline CDR1 and CDR2 sequences are LNHDA and SQIVND (reference sequence).

This clone was seen a handful of times. V usage is TRBV5-1 and J usage is TRBJ1-3, with a tentative D call TRBD1 (6 bases). V lost 3 bases and J 0 bases, leaving 10 bases between the germline ends. The CDR3 length is 15 residues. CDR1 and CDR2 from the germline V gene are SGHRS and YFSETQ. Written as DNA, the CDR3 is TGCGCCAGCAGCTCGGACAGAGACTCTGGAAACACCATATATTTT. This codes for CASSSDRDSGNTIYF.

The J gene is TRBJ2-1, the V gene TRBV18, with D possibly matching TRBD2 (6 bases). Trimming cost V 0 bases and J 6 bases, with 6 bases left between them. Germline CDR1 KGHSH, CDR2 LQKENI. This CDR3 is 13 amino acids long. CDR3 bases: TGTGCCAGCTCACCACCGGGGGGCAATGAGCAGTTCTTC. It translates to CASSPPGGNEQFF.

The genes are TRBV3-1 (or the pseudogene TRBV3-2) and TRBJ2-5; D not certain. V dropped 0 bases and J dropped 13 bases, with 18 bases sitting between them. Germline CDR1 reads LGHDT; CDR2 reads YNNKEL (reference sequence). The CDR3 runs 14 residues. CDR3 region: CASSQDLSAGTWYF. DNA of the CDR3: TGTGCCAGCAGCCAAGATCTTTCGGCAGGAACTTGGTACTTC.

This chain joins TRBV19 and TRBJ1-2; TRBD1 aligns across 7 bases. There are 14 residues in the CDR3. The V gene end was trimmed by 5 bases and the J gene end by 5 bases; junction bases not matched to a gene: 8. Germline CDR1 is LNHDA and CDR2 is SQIVND (reference sequence). As DNA, the CDR3 is TGTGCCAGTAGTTCCCCGGGACAGAGTTATGGCTACACCTTC. Amino acid sequence: CASSSPGQSYGYTF. Combining the CDR3 with reference TRBV19 and TRBJ1-2 gives the whole variable domain DGGITQSPKYLFRKEGQNVTLSCEQNLNHDAMYWYRQDPGQGLRLIYYSQIVNDFQKGDIAEGYSVSREKKESFPLTVTSAQKNPTAFYLCASSSPGQSYGYTFGSGTRLTVV.

This clone was seen just once. This sequence joins TRBV10-3 and TRBJ1-5; D is undetermined. CDR3 length equals 12 residues. V lost 2 bases and J 3 bases, leaving 2 bases between the germline ends. Looked up from germline, CDR1 is ENHRY and CDR2 is SYGVKD. DNA of the CDR3: TGTGCCATCAGTGAGCTCAATCAGCCCCAGCATTTT. This translates into CAISELNQPQHF.

With regard to this clone: Other nucleotide sequences in the sample specify the same CDR3. This chain links TRBV19 with TRBJ2-7; 11 nucleotides match TRBD2. J was trimmed by 3 bases and V by 4 bases; bases with no gene match: 2. CDR1 is LNHDA, CDR2 SQIVND, per germline (reference sequence). CDR3 length: 14 amino acids. The DNA of the CDR3 is TGTGCCAGTAGTACTCTAGCGGGGGGCTACGAGCAGTACTTC. As protein: CASSTLAGGYEQYF.

The rearrangement joins TRBV3-1 (or the pseudogene TRBV3-2) to TRBJ2-5, with a weak D call TRBD2 (5 bases). Trimming took 4 bases from V and 7 from J, leaving 16 bases between them. CDR1 LGHDT and CDR2 YNNKEL come from the germline V gene (reference sequence). The CDR3 loop spans 14 amino acids. The CDR3 DNA is TGTGCCAGCAGCCCCGCGGAGGTACGCACGACCCAGTACTTC. This gives the protein CASSPAEVRTTQYF.

J is TRBJ1-1 and V is TRBV2, with D unclear. CDR1 is SNHLY and CDR2 is FYNNEI in the germline V gene. Trimming removed 7 bases from V and 1 base from J, with 13 bases in between. CDR3 length: 14 amino acids. The DNA for the CDR3 is TGTGCCAGCAACGCCGGGTCTTCGAACACTGAAGCTTTCTTT. Translating it yields CASNAGSSNTEAFF.

The rearrangement joins TRBV2 to TRBJ2-4; possibly TRBD2 for D (6 bases). CDR1 is SNHLY and CDR2 is FYNNEI in the germline V gene. The CDR3 spans 13 residues. Deletions cut 7 bases from V and 7 bases from J, with 14 bases between. DNA for the CDR3: TGTGCCAGCATGAGGGAGGATTCCAACATTCAGTACTTC. Translating gives CASMREDSNIQYF.

The J gene is TRBJ2-7, the V gene TRBV10-1; the D is unclear. The CDR3 is 15 residues long. V dropped 5 bases and J dropped 0 bases, with 14 bases sitting between them. Germline V CDR1 and CDR2: WNHNN, SYGVQD (reference sequence). The CDR3 loop reads CASSRMGSLSYEQYF. The DNA for the CDR3 is TGCGCCAGCAGTCGTATGGGCTCCCTCTCCTACGAGCAGTACTTC.

The rearrangement links TRBV2 to TRBJ1-6; D may be TRBD1 (6 bases). Germline values: CDR1 SNHLY, CDR2 FYNNEI. This CDR3 spans 15 amino acids. V lost 6 bases and J 10 bases, leaving 19 bases between the germline ends. The DNA for the CDR3 is TGTGCCAGCAGCGCCGGGACACAGATTCCATCACCCCTCCACTTT. Translated, it gives CASSAGTQIPSPLHF.

This clone was counted once. The chain combines TRBV12-3 or TRBV12-4 with TRBJ2-7, with 7 bases that match TRBD1. The CDR3 is 12 residues long. The V and J ends lost 5 bases and 5 bases, in that order; junction bases with no gene match: 3. The DNA of the CDR3 is TGTGCCAGCAGTCTGACAGGGAACGAGCAGTACTTC. Its translation is CASSLTGNEQYF.

V and J are TRBV6-5 and TRBJ1-2; D gene uncertain. The ends were cut back, 6 bases at V and 0 bases at J, with 8 bases in the middle. The CDR3 consists of 13 residues. Germline-derived CDR1 and CDR2 are MNHEY and SVGAGI. The CDR3 nucleotides read TGTGCCAGCAGGGCTACAGCTAACTATGGCTACACCTTC. Its protein product is CASRATANYGYTF.

V usage is TRBV7-3 and J usage is TRBJ2-1, with D unresolved. V was pared by 4 bases and J by 5 bases, with 9 bases between. The CDR3 extends over 13 amino acids. Per the germline V gene, CDR1 is SGHTA and CDR2 is FQGTGA. DNA for the CDR3: TGTGCCAGCAGCTATAGAATTGACAATGAGCAGTTCTTC. It encodes CASSYRIDNEQFF.

The chain combines TRBV5-6 with TRBJ1-1; no reliable D call. The CDR3 length is 12 residues. V was cut by 5 bases and J by 4 bases, with 9 bases left in between. CDR1 is SGHDT and CDR2 is YYEEEE in the germline V gene. This CDR3 reads CASSRSVTEAFF. The CDR3 nucleotides read TGTGCCAGCAGTCGATCGGTCACTGAAGCTTTCTTT.

V usage is TRBV25-1 and J usage is TRBJ2-1, with a possible D match to TRBD1 (6 bases). The CDR3 is 12 amino acids. Trimming took off 5 bases at V and 5 bases at J, with 7 bases between the two ends. CDR1 and CDR2 from the germline V gene are MGHDK and SYGVNS. CDR3 in DNA: TGTGCCAGCAGTAGACAGGACAATGAGCAGTTCTTC. Translated, it gives CASSRQDNEQFF.

J is TRBJ1-5 and V is TRBV30; unclear D gene. The V end lost 2 bases, the J end lost 0 bases, and 11 bases lay between the germline ends. Germline V gene data show CDR1 as GTSNPN and CDR2 as SVGIG (reference sequence). The CDR3 has 15 residues. The CDR3 DNA follows: TGTGCCTGGAGTCCCGGTGGTTATAGCAATCAGCCCCAGCATTTT. Its protein is CAWSPGGYSNQPQHF.

The V gene is TRBV5-1, the J gene TRBJ2-4, with 7 bases fitting TRBD2. The V gene end was trimmed by 4 bases and the J gene end by 5 bases; junction bases not matched to a gene: 6. The V gene's germline CDR1 is SGHRS and CDR2 YFSETQ. The CDR3 is 14 amino acids. The CDR3 bases are TGCGCCAGCAGCAGGGAGGGACCCCAAAACATTCAGTACTTC. Translation: CASSREGPQNIQYF.

This clone was seen only once. The chain has TRBV18 and TRBJ2-5; tentatively, D is TRBD1 (5 bases). Germline V gives CDR1 KGHSH, CDR2 LQKENI. The CDR3 spans 14 residues. Trimming stripped 0 bases from V and 3 bases from J, with 8 bases between. The CDR3 nucleotides read TGTGCCAGCTCACCACCACCCAGGGAAGAGACCCAGTACTTC. This codes for CASSPPPREETQYF.

This sequence joins TRBV19 and TRBJ1-2; 8 bases are shared with TRBD1. Germline CDR1 and CDR2: LNHDA and SQIVND (reference sequence). CDR3 length: 15 residues. The V and J ends lost 3 bases and 6 bases, in that order; junction bases with no gene match: 9. The CDR3 DNA is TGTGCCAGTAGTATCGGGGTGACAGGGGTCGATGGCTACACCTTC. It is translated as CASSIGVTGVDGYTF.

The V gene is TRBV27, the J gene TRBJ1-6; tentatively, D is TRBD1 (6 bases). CDR1 and CDR2 from the germline V gene are MNHEY and SMNVEV (reference sequence). This CDR3 has 14 amino acids. V lost 6 bases to trimming and J lost 9 bases, with 15 bases between them. CDR3 coding DNA: TGTGCCAGCAGCCCTGGGGGCAAACTTTCACCCCTCCACTTT. Protein sequence: CASSPGGKLSPLHF.

The chain uses TRBV7-2 and TRBJ2-5; D unresolved. The V end was cut by 8 bases, the J end by 5 bases, with 9 bases between. Germline loops: CDR1 SGHTA, CDR2 FQGNSA. The CDR3 contains 11 residues. The CDR3 sequence: CASSSAETQYF. For the CDR3, the DNA is TGTGCCAGCTCCAGCGCGGAGACCCAGTACTTC.

The rearrangement joins TRBV5-1 to TRBJ1-3; maybe TRBD1 (6 bases). CDR1 and CDR2 from the germline V gene are SGHRS and YFSETQ. This CDR3 comprises 14 residues. V was pared by 8 bases and J by 0 bases, with 12 bases between. For the CDR3, the DNA is TGCGCCAGTCAGCAGGGGAGCTCTGGAAACACCATATATTTT. Its translation is CASQQGSSGNTIYF. Based on the CDR3 plus reference TRBV5-1 and TRBJ1-3, the full variable domain is KAGVTQTPRYLIKTRGQQVTLSCSPISGHRSVSWYQQTPGQGLQFLFEYFSETQRNKGNFPGRFSGRQFSNSRSEMNVSTLELGDSALYLCASQQGSSGNTIYFGEGSWLTVV.

The rearrangement joins TRBV11-2 to TRBJ2-5, with TRBD2 matching over 8 bases. The CDR3 extends over 14 amino acids. V lost 5 bases and J lost 7; bases outside the gene matches: 9. CDR1 and CDR2 (germline): SGHAT, FQNNGV. The CDR3 is CASSPTFRGGTQYF. The CDR3 DNA reads as TGTGCCAGCAGCCCGACTTTCCGGGGGGGGACCCAGTACTTC.

The rearrangement links TRBV10-3 to TRBJ2-6, with D perhaps TRBD2 (5 bases). The CDR3 has 14 residues. The germline V and J ends were trimmed by 10 bases and 1 base, with 11 bases remaining between them. Germline loops: CDR1 ENHRY, CDR2 SYGVKD. The DNA for the CDR3 is TGTGCCACCGGGGTCCTATCTGGGGCCAACGTCCTGACTTTC. As protein: CATGVLSGANVLTF.